This entry features one TCR beta chain sequence. What it binds is not known. TCR beta libraries were built from RNA through three nested multiplex PCR rounds using modified ARM-PCR. Via MiXCR, TCRdb re-called the multiplex PCR reads, giving one row per CDR3 protein. The table lists more than 10,000 distinct CDR3 sequences, 64% of them singletons, with around 32% in the top ten. This entry is derived from a study of tumor-infiltrating lymphocytes in glioblastoma multiforme. Notes on the study in general: Clone frequencies may be distorted by unequal TCR transcripts per cell. The T cells in this sample were not sorted into functional subsets.

Germline loops: CDR1 MRHNA, CDR2 SNTAGT. The CDR3 is made up of 15 amino acids. The receptor comes from a male donor with glioblastoma. Sequenced material: brain tumor tissue. V gene TRBV6-4 combines with J gene TRBJ2-7; 8 bases match TRBD1. The CDR3 DNA is TGTGCTAGCGGTGGCTGTGAGACAGGGGTCCACGAGCAGTACTTC. It is translated as CASGGCETGVHEQYF.